One sample yielded the 3 T cell receptor beta chains listed below, sequenced in a study of T cells in Graves' hyperthyroidism and ophthalmopathy. RNA transcripts yielded amplified TCR beta CDR3 regions. Researchers ran a first-round RT-PCR on the TCR CDR3 using the HTBI primer set. TCRdb reprocessed the multiplex PCR reads with MiXCR, giving one entry per CDR3 protein. Of about 200,000 distinct CDR3 sequences listed, around 16% were seen once; the top ten hold about two fifths. Material: blood. The receptors were gathered from a man aged 40-50 years with Graves' hyperthyroidism.

In this sample, this clonotype turned up many times. The gene calls are TRBV7-9 and TRBJ1-4, with 9 bases that match TRBD1. The CDR3 loop spans 15 amino acids. Trimming cost V 5 bases and J 7 bases; bases outside gene matches: 8. Germline CDR1 and CDR2: SEHNR and FQNEAQ (reference sequence). The CDR3 reads CASSPAGTGIEKLFF. CDR3 in DNA: TGTGCCAGCAGCCCGGCCGGGACAGGGATTGAAAAACTGTTTTTT.

In this sample, this clonotype turned up many times. The chain has TRBV20-1 and TRBJ1-2; weak D call: TRBD1 (5 bases). Trimming removed 7 bases from V and 3 bases from J, with 9 bases in between. The CDR3 length is 11 residues. Germline CDR1 DFQATT, CDR2 SNEGSKA (reference sequence). The CDR3 DNA is TGCAGTGTTCAGGGAGACTATGGCTACACCTTC. It is translated as CSVQGDYGYTF.

Ten or more counts support this clonotype. This chain uses TRBV12-3 or TRBV12-4 with TRBJ2-5, with 10 bases that match TRBD2. The trim removed 5 bases at V and 5 bases at J, leaving 11 bases unmatched. This CDR3 has 16 amino acids. The CDR3 loop is CASSLGQRGGWETQYF. The CDR3 DNA reads as TGTGCCAGCAGTCTCGGCCAGCGGGGGGGGTGGGAGACCCAGTACTTC.